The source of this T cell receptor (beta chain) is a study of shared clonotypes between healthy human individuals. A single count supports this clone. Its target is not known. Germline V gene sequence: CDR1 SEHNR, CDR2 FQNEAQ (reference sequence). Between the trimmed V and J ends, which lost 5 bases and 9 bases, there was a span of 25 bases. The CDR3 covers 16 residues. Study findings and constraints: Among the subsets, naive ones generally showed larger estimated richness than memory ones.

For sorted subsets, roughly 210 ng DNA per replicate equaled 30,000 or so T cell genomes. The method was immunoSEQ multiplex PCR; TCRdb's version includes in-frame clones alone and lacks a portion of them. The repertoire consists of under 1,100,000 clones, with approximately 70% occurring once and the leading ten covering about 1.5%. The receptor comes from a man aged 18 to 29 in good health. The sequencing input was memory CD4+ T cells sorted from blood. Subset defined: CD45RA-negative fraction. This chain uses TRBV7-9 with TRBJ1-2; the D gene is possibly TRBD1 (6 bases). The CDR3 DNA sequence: TGTGCCAGCAGCCCCAGACAGGAAGGGCACAAGGGACGCTACACCTTC. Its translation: CASSPRQEGHKGRYTF.